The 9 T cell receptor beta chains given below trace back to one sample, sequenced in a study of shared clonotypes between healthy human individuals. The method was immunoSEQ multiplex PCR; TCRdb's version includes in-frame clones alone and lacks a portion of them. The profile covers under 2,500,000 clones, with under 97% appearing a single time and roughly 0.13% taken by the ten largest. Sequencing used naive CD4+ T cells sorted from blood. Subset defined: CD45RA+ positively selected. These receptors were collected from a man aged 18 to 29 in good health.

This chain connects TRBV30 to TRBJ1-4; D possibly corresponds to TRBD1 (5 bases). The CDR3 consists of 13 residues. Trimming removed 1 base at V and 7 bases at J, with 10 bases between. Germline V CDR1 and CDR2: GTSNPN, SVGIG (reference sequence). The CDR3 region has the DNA TGTGCCTGGAGTGGGTCAGGGAGTGAAAAACTGTTTTTT. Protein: CAWSGSGSEKLFF.

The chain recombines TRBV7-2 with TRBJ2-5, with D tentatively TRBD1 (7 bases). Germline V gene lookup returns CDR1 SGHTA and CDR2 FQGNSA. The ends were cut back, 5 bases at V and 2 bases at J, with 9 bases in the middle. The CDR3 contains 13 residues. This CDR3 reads CASSAGQQETQYF. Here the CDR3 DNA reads TGTGCCAGCAGCGCGGGACAGCAAGAGACCCAGTACTTC.

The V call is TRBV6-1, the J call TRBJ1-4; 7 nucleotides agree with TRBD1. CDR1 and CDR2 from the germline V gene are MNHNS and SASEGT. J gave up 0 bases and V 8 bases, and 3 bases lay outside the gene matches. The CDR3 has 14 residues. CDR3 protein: CASHRGPTNEKLFF. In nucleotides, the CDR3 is TGTGCCAGCCACAGGGGCCCAACTAATGAAAAACTGTTTTTT.

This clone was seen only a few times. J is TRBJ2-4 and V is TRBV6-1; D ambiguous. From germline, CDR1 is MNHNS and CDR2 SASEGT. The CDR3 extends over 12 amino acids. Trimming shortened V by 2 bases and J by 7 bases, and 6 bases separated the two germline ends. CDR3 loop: CASSENLNIQYF. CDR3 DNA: TGTGCCAGCAGTGAAAATTTGAACATTCAGTACTTC.

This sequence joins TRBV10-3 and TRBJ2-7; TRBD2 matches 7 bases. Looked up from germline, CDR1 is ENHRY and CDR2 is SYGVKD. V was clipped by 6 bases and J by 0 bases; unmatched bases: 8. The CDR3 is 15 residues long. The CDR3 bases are TGTGCCATCAGCGAGGACGGGGGGAGCTCCTACGAGCAGTACTTC. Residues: CAISEDGGSSYEQYF.

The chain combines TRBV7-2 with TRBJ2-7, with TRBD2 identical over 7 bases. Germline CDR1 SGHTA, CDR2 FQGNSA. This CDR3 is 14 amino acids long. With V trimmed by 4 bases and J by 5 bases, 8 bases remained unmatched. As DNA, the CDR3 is TGTGCCAGCAGCTCATCTTCCGGGACTAACGAGCAGTACTTC. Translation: CASSSSSGTNEQYF.

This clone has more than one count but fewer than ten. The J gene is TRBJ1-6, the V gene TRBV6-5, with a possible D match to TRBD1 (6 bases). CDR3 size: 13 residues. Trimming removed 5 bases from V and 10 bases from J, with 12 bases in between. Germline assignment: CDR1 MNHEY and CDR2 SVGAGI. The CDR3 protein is CASSTYRDSPLHF. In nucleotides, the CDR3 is TGTGCCAGCAGTACCTACAGGGACTCACCCCTCCACTTT.

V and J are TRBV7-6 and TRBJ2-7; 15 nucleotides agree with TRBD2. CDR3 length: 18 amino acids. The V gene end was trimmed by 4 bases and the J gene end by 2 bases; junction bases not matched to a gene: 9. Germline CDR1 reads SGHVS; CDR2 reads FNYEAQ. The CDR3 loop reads CASSYGSGLAGGAYEQYF. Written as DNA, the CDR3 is TGTGCCAGCAGCTATGGATCGGGACTAGCGGGGGGTGCCTACGAGCAGTACTTC.

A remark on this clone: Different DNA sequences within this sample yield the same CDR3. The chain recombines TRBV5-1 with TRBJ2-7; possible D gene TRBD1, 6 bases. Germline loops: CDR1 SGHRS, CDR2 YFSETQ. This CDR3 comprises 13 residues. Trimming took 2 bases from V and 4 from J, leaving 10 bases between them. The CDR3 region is CASSLRTEYEQYF. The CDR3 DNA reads TGCGCCAGCAGCTTAAGGACAGAATACGAGCAGTACTTC.